This entry concerns a single T cell receptor beta chain. Its antigen is undetermined. The entry originates in a study of cytomegalovirus exposure and HLA in healthy donors. Study in general: In a later analysis, it was reported that the approximately 110 validation repertoires had been produced on the same platform as the roughly 650 repertoires belonging to the first cohort.

The donors belonged to the approximately 110-subject validation cohort, separate from the roughly 650-subject first cohort. Broader study findings: Both high specificity and high sensitivity reportedly marked the classifier's diagnosis of cytomegalovirus status. Most sequenced TCRs were rare (though some public TCRs occurred in many donors).

V was cut by 6 bases and J by 0 bases, with 17 bases left in between. The CDR3 is 16 residues long. CDR1 and CDR2 from the germline V gene are MDHEN and SYDVKM. TCRdb keeps only in-frame clones here, not all; method: immunoSEQ multiplex PCR. The sample records fewer than 350,000 clones, around 87% being singletons. Specimen: PBMCs. The origin of this receptor is a woman aged 18-29 years in good health and CMV-seronegative. V is TRBV28 and J is TRBJ1-2; maybe TRBD1 (6 bases). The CDR3 reads CASSLGTPVTNYGYTF. The CDR3 DNA reads as TGTGCCAGCAGCCTCGGGACACCAGTCACTAACTATGGCTACACCTTC.